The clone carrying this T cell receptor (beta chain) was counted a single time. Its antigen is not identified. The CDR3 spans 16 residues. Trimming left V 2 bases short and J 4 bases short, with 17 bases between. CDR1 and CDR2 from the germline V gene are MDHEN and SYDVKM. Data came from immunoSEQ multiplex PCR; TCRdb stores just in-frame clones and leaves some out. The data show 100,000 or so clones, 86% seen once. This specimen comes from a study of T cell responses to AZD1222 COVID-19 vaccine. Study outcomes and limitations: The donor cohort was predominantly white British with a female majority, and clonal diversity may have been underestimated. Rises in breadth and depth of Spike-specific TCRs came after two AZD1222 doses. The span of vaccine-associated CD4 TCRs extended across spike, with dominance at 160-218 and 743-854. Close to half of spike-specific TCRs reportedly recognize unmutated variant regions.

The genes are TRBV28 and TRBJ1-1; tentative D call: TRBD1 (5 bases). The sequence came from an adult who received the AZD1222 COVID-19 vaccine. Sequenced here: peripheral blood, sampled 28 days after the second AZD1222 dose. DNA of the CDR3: TGTGCCAGCAGTTTACGCCTGACAAGGGGAACCACTGAAGCTTTCTTT. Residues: CASSLRLTRGTTEAFF.